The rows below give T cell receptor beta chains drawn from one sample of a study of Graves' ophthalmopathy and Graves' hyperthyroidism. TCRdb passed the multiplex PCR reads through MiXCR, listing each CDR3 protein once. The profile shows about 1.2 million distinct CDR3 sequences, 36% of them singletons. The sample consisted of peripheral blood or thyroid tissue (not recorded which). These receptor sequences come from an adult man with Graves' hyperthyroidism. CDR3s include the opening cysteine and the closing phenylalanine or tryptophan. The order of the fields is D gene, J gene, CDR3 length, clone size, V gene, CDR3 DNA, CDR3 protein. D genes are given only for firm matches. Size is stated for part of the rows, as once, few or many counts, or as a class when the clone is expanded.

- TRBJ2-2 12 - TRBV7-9 TGTGTCAGCAGCTACGGGACCGGGGAGCTGTTTTTT CVSSYGTGELFF
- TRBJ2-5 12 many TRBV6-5 TGTGCCAGCGGGTGGGGGGAGGAGACCCAGTACTTC CASGWGEETQYF
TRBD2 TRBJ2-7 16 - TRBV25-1 TGTGCCAGCAGTGGACTAGCGGGAGGGAGCTCCTACGAGCAGTACTTC CASSGLAGGSSYEQYF
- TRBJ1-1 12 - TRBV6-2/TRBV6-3 TGTGCCAGCAGTGACCCTCTGGGCGAAGCTTTCTTT CASSDPLGEAFF
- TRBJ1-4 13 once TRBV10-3 TGTGCCATCAAGGACCTGAACGGGGAAAAACTGTTTTTT CAIKDLNGEKLFF
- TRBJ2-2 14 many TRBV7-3 TGTGCCAGCAGCCGCGGGACAGTGAGCGGGGAGCTGTTTTTT CASSRGTVSGELFF
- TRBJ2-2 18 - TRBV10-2 TGCGCCAGCAGTGAAGTGGGACAGTTTCGGGGGAGATCCGGGGAGCTGTTTTTT CASSEVGQFRGRSGELFF
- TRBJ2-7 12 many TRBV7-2 TGTGCCAGCAGCTTAGTTTCAGGGGACCAGTACTTC CASSLVSGDQYF
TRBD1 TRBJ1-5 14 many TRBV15 TGTGCCACCAGGAGCGTAGGGGGCCGACAGCCCCAGCATTTT CATRSVGGRQPQHF
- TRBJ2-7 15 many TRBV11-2 TGTGCCAGCAGCACCTCGTCAGGGACAAACTACGAGCAGTACTTC CASSTSSGTNYEQYF
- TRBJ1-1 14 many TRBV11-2 TGTGCCAGCAGCACATCCCACTCGGGCGCTGAAGCTTTCTTT CASSTSHSGAEAFF
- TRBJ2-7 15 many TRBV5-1 TGCGCCAGCGGATTACATGATGCGAGCTCCTACGAGCAGTACTTC CASGLHDASSYEQYF
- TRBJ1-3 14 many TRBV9 TGTGCCAGCAGCGTCAGTAGCTCTGGAAACACCATATATTTT CASSVSSSGNTIYF
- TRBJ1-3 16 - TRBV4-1 TGCGCCAGCAGATACGGACAGTCCAACTCTGGAAACACCATATATTTT CASRYGQSNSGNTIYF
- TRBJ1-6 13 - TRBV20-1 TGCAGTGCTAGGCCGGGAAATAATTCACCCCTCCACTTT CSARPGNNSPLHF
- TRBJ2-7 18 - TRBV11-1 TGTGCCAGCACCGAGATGGGGGGACAGAGAAAATTCGGCTACGAGCAGTACTTC CASTEMGGQRKFGYEQYF
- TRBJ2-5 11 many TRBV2 TGTGCCAGCAGGCAGCAAGAGACCCAGTACTTC CASRQQETQYF